This entry lists 28 T cell receptor beta chains sequenced from one sample in a study of blood T cell repertoires in COVID-19. Sequencing used immunoSEQ multiplex PCR; TCRdb keeps in-frame clones, though not all of them. The data show 410,000 or so clones, approximately 90% seen once. The sample consisted of peripheral blood. The receptors shown here come from a woman aged 40 to 49 with COVID-19, enrolled during active disease.

The chain links TRBV11-1 to TRBJ1-2, with a tentative D call TRBD1 (6 bases). Trimming took off 5 bases at V and 2 bases at J, with 15 bases between the two ends. Germline V gene lookup returns CDR1 SGHAT and CDR2 FQDESV (reference sequence). This CDR3 has 15 amino acids. The CDR3 region has the DNA TGTGCCAGCAGCCCAGCTGTGGGGGCGAACTATGGCTACACCTTC. Amino acid sequence: CASSPAVGANYGYTF.

The chain uses TRBV7-2 and TRBJ2-1, with D possibly TRBD2 on 5 matching bases. Trimming stripped 4 bases from V and 8 bases from J, with 21 bases between. This CDR3 is built from 16 residues. Germline values: CDR1 SGHTA, CDR2 FQGNSA. This chain's CDR3 is CASSWVGRASHDEQFF. As DNA, the CDR3 is TGTGCCAGCAGCTGGGTGGGAAGAGCTAGCCATGATGAGCAGTTCTTC.

The V gene is TRBV10-3, the J gene TRBJ2-5; 7 nucleotides line up with TRBD1. Looked up from germline, CDR1 is ENHRY and CDR2 is SYGVKD. The CDR3 covers 14 residues. V was pared by 4 bases and J by 1 base, with 3 bases of the junction left unmatched. The CDR3 DNA is TGTGCCATCAGTGGGGGACAGTTCCAAGAGACCCAGTACTTC. Translation: CAISGGQFQETQYF.

This clone was detected once. The chain has TRBV3-1 (or the pseudogene TRBV3-2) and TRBJ1-5; no firm D call. With 0 bases removed from V and 0 bases from J, the gap between germline ends came to 9 bases. Germline V gives CDR1 LGHDT, CDR2 YNNKEL (reference sequence). The CDR3 consists of 16 residues. The CDR3 DNA reads TGTGCCAGCAGCCAAGACGGTGGTTATAGCAATCAGCCCCAGCATTTT. Encoded protein: CASSQDGGYSNQPQHF.

This rearrangement joins TRBV28 to TRBJ1-1; D is perhaps TRBD1 (6 bases). Germline values: CDR1 MDHEN, CDR2 SYDVKM. The CDR3 consists of 15 residues. Trimming stripped 6 bases from V and 2 bases from J, with 16 bases between. CDR3 amino acids: CASRGTDRANTEAFF. The CDR3 bases are TGTGCCAGCAGGGGTACGGACAGAGCTAACACTGAAGCTTTCTTT.

This sequence joins TRBV10-1 and TRBJ1-6; D ambiguous. Trimming shortened V by 0 bases and J by 3 bases, and 12 bases separated the two germline ends. The CDR3 runs 17 residues. Looked up from germline, CDR1 is WNHNN and CDR2 is SYGVQD (reference sequence). The CDR3 is CASSESPDGDYNSPLHF. The CDR3 bases are TGCGCCAGCAGTGAGTCTCCAGACGGGGACTATAATTCACCCCTCCACTTT.

This clone was found once. The V call is TRBV19, the J call TRBJ1-4; TRBD1 matches at 9 bases. Germline lookup yields CDR1 LNHDA and CDR2 SQIVND (reference sequence). The junction had 14 bases not matched to a gene; V was cut back by 10 bases and J by 2 bases. CDR3 length: 17 amino acids. The chain's CDR3 is CATRVRTGATTNEKLFF. The CDR3 DNA is TGTGCCACCCGGGTCCGGACAGGGGCGACCACTAATGAAAAACTGTTTTTT. Based on the CDR3 plus reference TRBV19 and TRBJ1-4, the full variable domain is DGGITQSPKYLFRKEGQNVTLSCEQNLNHDAMYWYRQDPGQGLRLIYYSQIVNDFQKGDIAEGYSVSREKKESFPLTVTSAQKNPTAFYLCATRVRTGATTNEKLFFGSGTQLSVL.

The J gene is TRBJ2-1, the V gene TRBV5-5, with a tentative D call TRBD2 (5 bases). In germline, CDR1 is SGHKS, CDR2 YYEKEE (reference sequence). CDR3 size: 13 residues. V was cut by 4 bases and J by 7 bases, with 12 bases left in between. The CDR3 reads CASSKGDRNEQFF. The CDR3 DNA reads as TGTGCCAGCAGCAAGGGAGATCGGAATGAGCAGTTCTTC.

This chain uses TRBV30 with TRBJ1-1; the D is unclear. From germline, CDR1 is GTSNPN and CDR2 SVGIG (reference sequence). The CDR3 is 13 residues long. V lost 0 bases to trimming and J lost 1 base, with 6 bases between them. The CDR3: CAWSVLANTEAFF. CDR3 DNA: TGTGCCTGGAGTGTGCTGGCGAACACTGAAGCTTTCTTT.

The chain uses TRBV29-1 and TRBJ2-5; 7 nucleotides match TRBD2. V trimming: 7 bases; J trimming: 5 bases; junction bases outside the gene matches: 13. Germline CDR1 is SQVTM and CDR2 is ANQGSEA. This CDR3 has 14 amino acids. DNA for the CDR3: TGCAGCGCCCGCCGGGGCGGGGGTAGGGAGACCCAGTACTTC. Translated, it gives CSARRGGGRETQYF.

This chain links TRBV4-1 with TRBJ2-6, with D possibly being TRBD1 (5 bases). V gave up 1 base and J gave up 2 bases, with 12 bases separating them. CDR1 and CDR2 (germline): MGHRA, YSYEKL. The CDR3 is 17 residues long. CDR3 region: CASSQVPTATGANVLTF. CDR3 sequence (DNA): TGCGCCAGCAGCCAAGTGCCGACAGCGACTGGGGCCAACGTCCTGACTTTC.

V usage is TRBV5-1 and J usage is TRBJ2-5; 15 bases fit TRBD2. With 4 bases clipped from V and 3 bases from J, the junction kept 10 bases outside the gene matches. The CDR3 is 18 amino acids. Germline assignment: CDR1 SGHRS and CDR2 YFSETQ. The CDR3 loop reads CASSPRTSGRAWEETQYF. The CDR3 DNA is TGCGCCAGCAGCCCCCGGACTAGCGGGAGGGCCTGGGAAGAGACCCAGTACTTC.

V usage is TRBV29-1 and J usage is TRBJ2-3; maybe TRBD1 (5 bases). There are 11 residues in the CDR3. Germline assignment: CDR1 SQVTM and CDR2 ANQGSEA. The V end lost 4 bases, the J end lost 7 bases, and 9 bases lay between the germline ends. Here the CDR3 DNA reads TGCAGCGTTGGACAGCAAAATACGCAGTATTTT. It is translated as CSVGQQNTQYF.

The V and J genes are TRBV18 and TRBJ1-5; a weak D match, TRBD1 (5 bases). This CDR3 contains 15 residues. Between the trimmed V and J ends, which lost 2 bases and 7 bases, there was a span of 15 bases. CDR1 is KGHSH and CDR2 is LQKENI in the germline V gene. DNA of the CDR3: TGTGCCAGCTCACCAAAAACAGGAAGAGGACAGCCCCAGCATTTT. As protein: CASSPKTGRGQPQHF. Looking up the rest from reference TRBV18 and TRBJ1-5 gives the full variable domain: NAGVMQNPRHLVRRRGQEARLRCSPMKGHSHVYWYRQLPEEGLKFMVYLQKENIIDESGMPKERFSAEFPKEGPSILRIQQVVRGDSAAYFCASSPKTGRGQPQHFGDGTRLSIL.

This chain joins TRBV9 and TRBJ1-2; D is unresolved. The CDR3 is 13 amino acids. V lost 0 bases and J lost 2, with 5 bases in between. CDR1 SGDLS and CDR2 YYNGEE come from the germline V gene. In DNA, the CDR3 is TGTGCCAGCAGCGTAGTTGGCAACTATGGCTACACCTTC. Protein: CASSVVGNYGYTF.

The chain employs TRBV7-3 and TRBJ2-2; maybe TRBD1 (6 bases). The CDR3 length is 14 residues. Trimming cost V 5 bases and J 1 base, with 8 bases left between them. Germline V gene data show CDR1 as SGHTA and CDR2 as FQGTGA. The CDR3 DNA is TGTGCCAGCAGCCCGACAGGGAACACCGGGGAGCTGTTTTTT. This sequence encodes CASSPTGNTGELFF.

This chain uses TRBV27 with TRBJ1-5; D uncertain. Germline CDR1 reads MNHEY; CDR2 reads SMNVEV (reference sequence). Trimming removed 6 bases at V and 3 bases at J, with 15 bases between. There are 15 residues in the CDR3. The CDR3 region is CASRKTSNTNQPQHF. The DNA for the CDR3 is TGTGCCAGCAGAAAAACCAGTAACACCAATCAGCCCCAGCATTTT.

The V gene is TRBV6-1, the J gene TRBJ2-1; no clear D. CDR1 is MNHNS and CDR2 is SASEGT in the germline V gene. V lost 4 bases, J lost 0 bases, and 10 bases lay in between. The CDR3 totals 15 residues. As DNA, the CDR3 is TGTGCCAGCAGTGTAGCCTCTCTCTCCTACAATGAGCAGTTCTTC. Its protein product is CASSVASLSYNEQFF.

The chain carries TRBV6-2 or TRBV6-3 and TRBJ2-5, with D perhaps matching TRBD1 (6 bases). The V gene lost 0 bases and the J gene lost 1 base, with 15 bases spanning the gap. The CDR3 length is 17 residues. CDR1 is MNHEY, CDR2 SVGEGT, per germline. Written as DNA, the CDR3 is TGTGCCAGCAGTTACTCAGCAGGGGAGCCCTTCCAAGAGACCCAGTACTTC. This gives the protein CASSYSAGEPFQETQYF.

This chain connects TRBV5-5 to TRBJ1-5, with D unresolved. The ends were cut back, 2 bases at V and 5 bases at J, with 14 bases in the middle. From germline, CDR1 is SGHKS and CDR2 YYEKEE (reference sequence). The CDR3 extends over 15 amino acids. This CDR3 is CASSLRALGDQPQHF. CDR3 coding DNA: TGTGCCAGCAGCTTAAGGGCCCTGGGAGATCAGCCCCAGCATTTT.

This chain connects TRBV6-2 or TRBV6-3 to TRBJ1-1, with D perhaps TRBD1 (6 bases). CDR1 MNHEY and CDR2 SVGEGT come from the germline V gene. V lost 3 bases and J 1 base, leaving 12 bases between the germline ends. There are 15 residues in the CDR3. The CDR3 DNA reads TGTGCCAGCAGTTATGGACAGAACCGGAACACTGAAGCTTTCTTT. This encodes CASSYGQNRNTEAFF.

This chain links TRBV9 with TRBJ2-3; 11 bases line up with TRBD2. There are 21 residues in the CDR3. Germline V CDR1 and CDR2: SGDLS, YYNGEE. The J segment lost 1 base and the V segment lost 2 bases, leaving 18 bases of the junction unmatched. The CDR3 protein is CASSVDSRLAGNEVGTDTQYF. DNA for the CDR3: TGTGCCAGCAGCGTCGATTCACGACTAGCGGGGAATGAAGTGGGCACAGATACGCAGTATTTT.

V and J are TRBV7-6 and TRBJ2-7; D call uncertain. The CDR3 has 13 residues. The V gene's germline CDR1 is SGHVS and CDR2 FNYEAQ. The germline V and J ends were trimmed by 3 bases and 3 bases, with 9 bases remaining between them. This CDR3 is CASSLGRNYEQYF. The CDR3 nucleotides read TGTGCCAGCAGCTTGGGCAGGAACTACGAGCAGTACTTC.

This sequence joins TRBV5-1 and TRBJ1-1; a weak D match, TRBD1 (6 bases). CDR3 length: 14 amino acids. The germline CDR1 and CDR2 sequences are SGHRS and YFSETQ. V lost 1 base and J lost 5, with 12 bases in between. This CDR3 is CASSLKTGQTEAFF. CDR3 in DNA: TGCGCCAGCAGCTTGAAAACAGGGCAGACTGAAGCTTTCTTT.

This rearrangement joins TRBV6-1 to TRBJ2-2; D call uncertain. The CDR3 is 15 residues long. Trimming left V 2 bases short and J 4 bases short, with 11 bases between. Germline V gives CDR1 MNHNS, CDR2 SASEGT. Here the CDR3 reads CASSESEHLTGELFF. In DNA, the CDR3 is TGTGCCAGCAGTGAATCGGAGCACCTCACCGGGGAGCTGTTTTTT.

The chain joins TRBV30 to TRBJ2-3; D possibly corresponds to TRBD1 (6 bases). Germline V gives CDR1 GTSNPN, CDR2 SVGIG (reference sequence). The CDR3 contains 13 residues. V gave up 3 bases and J gave up 7 bases, with 14 bases separating them. Written as DNA, the CDR3 is TGTGCCTGGAGACTGGGGACACAAAATACGCAGTATTTT. Residues: CAWRLGTQNTQYF.

The chain recombines TRBV27 with TRBJ2-5; TRBD1 matches 10 bases. Germline V CDR1 and CDR2: MNHEY, SMNVEV (reference sequence). Losses at the gene ends were 5 bases for V and 5 bases for J; bases not matched to a gene: 26. This CDR3 is 21 amino acids long. The CDR3 sequence: CASSLLDGTGVLDLRPETQYF. Here the CDR3 DNA reads TGTGCCAGCAGTCTCCTCGACGGGACAGGGGTCCTCGATCTGCGGCCGGAGACCCAGTACTTC.

This rearrangement joins TRBV7-2 to TRBJ1-1, with D perhaps TRBD1 (6 bases). This CDR3 region has 16 residues. Trimming pared 5 bases from V and 2 bases from J, leaving 18 bases between. The V gene's germline CDR1 is SGHTA and CDR2 FQGNSA. CDR3 region: CASSVRTGTHNTEAFF. Written as DNA, the CDR3 is TGTGCCAGCAGCGTAAGAACCGGGACACACAACACTGAAGCTTTCTTT.